This T cell receptor beta chain was recovered during a study of response to subunit inactivated influenza vaccine. Notes on the study in general: A suggestion made by the authors is that each seasonal influenza vaccination recruits few new T cells.

CDR3 length: 15 residues. Trimming removed 6 bases from V and 0 bases from J; junction bases left unmatched: 6. CDR1 is MNHEY, CDR2 SVGEGT, per germline. MiXCR was run by TCRdb on the RT-PCR reads, yielding one entry per CDR3 protein. The sample includes about 570,000 distinct CDR3 sequences, about 11% of them seen just once. This clonotype was detected only a few times. The antigen is unknown. This clonotype originated in a man aged 45 to 65 who received an inactivated influenza vaccine. V is TRBV6-2 or TRBV6-3 and J is TRBJ2-7; the match to TRBD2 covers 9 bases. The starting material was PBMCs from blood, obtained on the day of vaccination. CDR3 sequence reads: CASRRPSGNSYEQYF. The CDR3, as DNA: TGTGCCAGCAGGAGACCTAGCGGGAACTCCTACGAGCAGTACTTC.